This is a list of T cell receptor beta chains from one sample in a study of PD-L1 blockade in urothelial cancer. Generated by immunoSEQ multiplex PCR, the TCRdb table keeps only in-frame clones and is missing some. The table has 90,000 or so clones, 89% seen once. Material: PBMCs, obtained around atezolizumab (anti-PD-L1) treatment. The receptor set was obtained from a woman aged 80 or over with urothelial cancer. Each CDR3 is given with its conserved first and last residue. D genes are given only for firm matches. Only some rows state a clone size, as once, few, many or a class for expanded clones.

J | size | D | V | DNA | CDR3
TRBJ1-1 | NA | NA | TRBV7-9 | TGTGCCAGCCACGCCCAGTTGAACACTGAAGCTTTCTTT | CASHAQLNTEAFF
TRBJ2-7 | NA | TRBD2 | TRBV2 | TGTGCCAGCAGCCCACTAGCGTCAACGGGTGAGCAGTACTTC | CASSPLASTGEQYF
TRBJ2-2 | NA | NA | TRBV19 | TGTGCCAGTAGTATAGAGGTTCAGTTGGCGAACACCGGGGAGCTGTTTTTT | CASSIEVQLANTGELFF
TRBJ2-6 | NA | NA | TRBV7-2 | TGTGCCAGCAGTCCACACCCGGGACTGAGCTCTGGGGCCAACGTCCTGACTTTC | CASSPHPGLSSGANVLTF
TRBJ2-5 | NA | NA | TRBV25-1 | TGTGCCAGCAGCGTAGGAGGAGGGCCAGAGACCCAGTACTTC | CASSVGGGPETQYF
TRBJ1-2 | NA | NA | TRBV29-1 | TGCAGCGTTGAAGATCGGTCGGGGAACTATGGCTACACCTTC | CSVEDRSGNYGYTF
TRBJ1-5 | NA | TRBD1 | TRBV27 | TGTGCCAGCAGGCTGACAGGGAACAATCAGCCCCAGCATTTT | CASRLTGNNQPQHF
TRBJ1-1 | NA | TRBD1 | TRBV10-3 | TGTGCCATCAGTGCTGGACAGGGGATCGACACTGAAGCTTTCTTT | CAISAGQGIDTEAFF
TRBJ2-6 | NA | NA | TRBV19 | TGTGCCAGTAGTATGATCTCCACATCCGGGGCCAACGTCCTGACTTTC | CASSMISTSGANVLTF
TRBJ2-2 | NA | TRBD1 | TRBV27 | TGTGCCAGCAGTCCCTTCGGGACAGGGGGCCCCGGGGAGCTGTTTTTT | CASSPFGTGGPGELFF
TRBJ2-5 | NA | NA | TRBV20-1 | TGCAGTGCCCCGGAGACCCAGTACTTC | CSAPETQYF
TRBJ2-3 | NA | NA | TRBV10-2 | TGCGCCAGCAGGGACTCATCCAGCACAGATACGCAGTATTTT | CASRDSSSTDTQYF
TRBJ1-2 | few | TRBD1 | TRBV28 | TGTGCCAGCAGTTTAGCCGGGACAGGGATTGGCTACACCTTC | CASSLAGTGIGYTF
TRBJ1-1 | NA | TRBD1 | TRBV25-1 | TGTGCCAGCAGTGACAGGGGGCGCCTCGGTCGAGCTTTCTTT | CASSDRGRLGRAFF
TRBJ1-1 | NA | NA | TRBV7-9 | TGTGCCAGCAGCCCAGTGGGGGGAGGGGGAGCTTTCTTT | CASSPVGGGGAFF
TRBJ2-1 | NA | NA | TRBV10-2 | TGCGCCAGCAGGGGGACTGACAATGAGCAGTTCTTC | CASRGTDNEQFF
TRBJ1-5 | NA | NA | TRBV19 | TGTGCCAGTAGTATTTGGTCCGACAGCTTATATCAGCCCCAGCATTTT | CASSIWSDSLYQPQHF
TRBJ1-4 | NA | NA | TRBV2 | TGTGCCAGCAGTGAGGGGCTCGTTAATGAAAAACTGTTTTTT | CASSEGLVNEKLFF
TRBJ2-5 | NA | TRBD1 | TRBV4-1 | TGCGCCAGCAGCCACGAAACAGGGGGCCTACAAGAGACCCAGTACTTC | CASSHETGGLQETQYF
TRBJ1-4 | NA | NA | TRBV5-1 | TGCGCCAGCAGCGCCGGGGGAGGAGCGGCTAATGAAAAACTGTTTTTT | CASSAGGGAANEKLFF
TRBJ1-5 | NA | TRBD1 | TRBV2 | TGTGCCAGCAGCCCGACAGGGGATAGCAATCAGCCCCAGCATTTT | CASSPTGDSNQPQHF
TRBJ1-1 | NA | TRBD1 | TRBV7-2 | TGTGCCAGCAGCTTCACAGGGGGCCTAGGGAACACTGAAGCTTTCTTT | CASSFTGGLGNTEAFF
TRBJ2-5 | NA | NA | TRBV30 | TGTGCCTGGAGTGGTCGGAGCCAAGAGACCCAGTACTTC | CAWSGRSQETQYF
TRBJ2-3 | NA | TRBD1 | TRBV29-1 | TGCAGCGTTGAGGGAGGACAGGGGGTGGGTACAGATACGCAGTATTTT | CSVEGGQGVGTDTQYF
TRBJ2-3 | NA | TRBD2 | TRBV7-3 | TGTGCCAGCAGCTCCGGGACTAGATCGGATACGCAGTATTTT | CASSSGTRSDTQYF
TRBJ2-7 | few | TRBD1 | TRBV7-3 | TGTGCCAGCGGACTTAAGGGGGCCAGCGAGCAGTACTTC | CASGLKGASEQYF
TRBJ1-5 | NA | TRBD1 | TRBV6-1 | TGTGCCAGCAGGCTCAGGGGGCAAAGTCAGCCCCAGCATTTT | CASRLRGQSQPQHF
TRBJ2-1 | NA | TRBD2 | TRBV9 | TGTGCCAGCAGCGATAGCGGGGGAGCAAGGGATGAGCAGTTCTTC | CASSDSGGARDEQFF
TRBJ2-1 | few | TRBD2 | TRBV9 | TGTGCCAGCAGCAACAGACTAGCGGGATTGGTTGAGCAGTTCTTC | CASSNRLAGLVEQFF
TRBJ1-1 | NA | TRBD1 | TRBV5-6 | TGTGCCAGCAGTCGGGACAGGGGGCGAGTCCTTCTGAACACTGAAGCTTTCTTT | CASSRDRGRVLLNTEAFF
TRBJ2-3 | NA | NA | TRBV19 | TGTGCCAGTAGATATGTCGATACGCAGTATTTT | CASRYVDTQYF
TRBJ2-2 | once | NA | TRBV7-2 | TGTGCCAGCAGCTTACGGTGGGCCATCACCGGGGAGCTGTTTTTT | CASSLRWAITGELFF
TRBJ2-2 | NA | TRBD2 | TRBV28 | TGTGCCACCCACCTGAGCGGGAGAAACACCGGGGAGCTGTTTTTT | CATHLSGRNTGELFF
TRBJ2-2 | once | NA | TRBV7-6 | TGTGCCAGCAGCTCGACTGGGGGGTTCACCGGGGAGCTGTTTTTT | CASSSTGGFTGELFF
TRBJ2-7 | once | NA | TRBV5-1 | TGCGCCAGCAACATAGGGACTTCGAGCGGGTACGAGCAGTACTTC | CASNIGTSSGYEQYF
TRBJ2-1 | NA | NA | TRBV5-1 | TGCGCCAGCTATGCGGGGCCAACGGCCAATGAGCAGTTCTTC | CASYAGPTANEQFF
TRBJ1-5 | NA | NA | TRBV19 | TGTGCCAGTGGCCTCCAGGGGTCCAATCAGCCCCAGCATTTT | CASGLQGSNQPQHF